The T cell receptor beta chain described here comes from a study of blood T cells in healthy people across ages (dated by TCRdb to 2014 to 2015). Regarding the complete study: Template switching captured roughly one uniquely barcoded TCR beta cDNA molecule per two T cells in model experiments. To track age-related changes in TCR beta repertoire diversity, the study relied on deep sequencing normalized with unique cDNA molecular identifiers. To avoid experimental bias, donors of different ages were randomly spread across the sequencing lanes. Using the same blood draw, the study looked at two additional independent replicas of 1 million unique cDNA reads for two donors, one aged 18 to 30 and the other aged 80 or older. The donors were split into four age groups: young (average 16 years), middle-aged (39), aged (62) and long-lived (approximately 89).

On the study overall, not on this receptor specifically: The CMV infection status of donors was not known, potentially confounding age-related changes in expanded clonotypes. The long-lived group showed more naive CD4+ T cells, fewer expanded clones and increased TCR diversity than the aged group, suggesting age selection. Conclusive comparison of naive and antigen-experienced compartments was prevented by the profiling of bulk unsorted PBMCs. Observed TCR beta diversity correlated strongly with the percentage of naive T cells measured by flow cytometry. Estimates of total diversity based on one million sequenced T cells were considered lower bounds and underestimates. Observed TCR beta diversity per million T cells fell roughly linearly with age, and a significant reduction was already apparent by age about 38.

In the case of this clonotype: There is no known antigen for this receptor. Nothing much larger sits one base from this clone, and base qualities are not available.

V and J lose 0 bases and 7 bases, and a span of 19 bases separates them. The germline V gene encodes CDR1 DFQATT and CDR2 SNEGSKA (reference sequence). Measured from the cysteine to the phenylalanine, the CDR3 is 15 residues long. Only CDR3 DNA is held: 45 bases, read in frame from base 1. Receptor libraries were prepared by 5' RACE. The instrument given in TCRdb is Illumina HiSeq 2500. The second PCR ran for about 6 to 12 cycles and used a J-beta primer mix along with a sample-barcoded 5' primer. Each TCR beta cDNA molecule received a unique molecular identifier from a template-switch 5' adaptor carrying 12 random nucleotides. Each sample yielded at least 3 million CDR3-containing paired-end reads. All of the RNA was converted into first-strand cDNA using the Mint cDNA synthesis kit, with a TRBC-specific oligonucleotide serving as the primer. Following uracil-DNA glycosylase treatment, a first 18-cycle PCR with universal primers M1SS and BC2_uni_R was performed on all cDNA. For the original study's pipeline: For normalization, 1 million high-quality reads, each with a distinct molecular identifier, were randomly selected from each sample. Reads with shared molecular identifiers were discarded instead of being binned into consensus sequences. MiTCR, set to a Q25 quality threshold and the strictest error-elimination algorithm, was used for CDR3 identification, clonotype clustering and error correction. A nonparametric unseen species model with Euler transformation was used to estimate a lower bound on total TCR beta diversity. TCRdb itself trimmed the public reads at Q25 with fastp, ran MiXCR and retained productive beta chains. Each entry is one CDR3 protein sequence, shown with its most common DNA and genes. In this record, the V and J calls reflect TCRdb's handling and not the investigators' own analysis. In all, the sample holds about 680,000 distinct CDR3 sequences, and approximately 49% of those were seen once. 30% to 35% of the sample is in the top ten clones.

The donors were roughly 39 Caucasian individuals from Russia, aged roughly 6 to 100 years, who were systemically healthy. Each donor gave roughly 9 milliliters of peripheral blood, drawn into EDTA-treated Vacutainer tubes. PBMCs were isolated by Ficoll-Paque density-gradient centrifugation, with at least 6.5 million obtained per sample. Trizol reagent was used to extract total RNA from PBMCs, with at least 6 micrograms per sample. For every donor, an aliquot of PBMCs went through flow cytometry to measure the percentages of naive CD45RAhigh/CD27high T cells. The chain joins TRBV20-1 to TRBJ2-7; no D segment can be confidently identified. The receptor was derived from a woman in her sixties or seventies in good health. Sequencing was performed on blood. The DNA is TGCAGTGCTAGAGATTTTGGTTTTTCATACAATGAGCAGTACTTC. Protein translation: CSARDFGFSYNEQYF.